This TCR beta chain was captured in a study of blood T cell repertoires in COVID-19. V was pared by 6 bases and J by 0 bases, with 14 bases between. The V gene's germline CDR1 is MNHEY and CDR2 SVGAGI. The CDR3 has 15 residues. Sequencing was performed with immunoSEQ multiplex PCR; in TCRdb, only in-frame clones are kept and a portion is missing. The sample yields about 130,000 clones, roughly four fifths seen once. This chain joins TRBV6-5 and TRBJ2-5; a possible D gene is TRBD1 (5 bases). The TCR sequence derives from a man aged 25-45 years who had recovered from COVID-19. The material sequenced was PBMCs or T cells enriched from blood (not recorded which). CDR3 residues: CASSQGGEYQETQYF. Written as DNA, the CDR3 is TGTGCCAGCAGCCAGGGTGGAGAGTACCAAGAGACCCAGTACTTC.